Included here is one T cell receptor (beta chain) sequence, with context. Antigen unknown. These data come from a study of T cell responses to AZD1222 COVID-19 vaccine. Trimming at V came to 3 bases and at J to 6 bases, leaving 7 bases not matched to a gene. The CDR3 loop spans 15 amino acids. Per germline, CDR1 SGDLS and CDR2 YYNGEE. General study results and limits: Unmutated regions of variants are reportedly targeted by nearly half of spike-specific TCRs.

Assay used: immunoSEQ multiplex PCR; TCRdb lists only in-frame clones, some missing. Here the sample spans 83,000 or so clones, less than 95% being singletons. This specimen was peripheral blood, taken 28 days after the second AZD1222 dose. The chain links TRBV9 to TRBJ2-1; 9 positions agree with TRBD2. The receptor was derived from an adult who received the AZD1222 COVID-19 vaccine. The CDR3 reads CASSGGLAFGNEQFF. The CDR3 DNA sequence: TGTGCCAGCAGCGGGGGACTAGCATTTGGCAATGAGCAGTTCTTC.